This T cell receptor beta chain was captured by sequencing in a study of blood T cell repertoires in COVID-19. This clone was picked up one time. Using immunoSEQ multiplex PCR, the repertoire was profiled, and TCRdb retains in-frame clones only, with some absent. The profile shows 130,000 to 150,000 clones, over 70% of them singletons. CDR3 length: 17 residues. J gave up 3 bases and V 4 bases, and 12 bases lay outside the gene matches. The germline CDR1 and CDR2 sequences are MGHRA and YSYEKL. The clonotype was recovered from a woman in her fifties or sixties with acute or convalescent COVID-19. Sequences were obtained from peripheral blood. The chain has TRBV4-1 and TRBJ2-1; 7 nucleotides match TRBD2. CDR3 sequence (DNA): TGCGCCAGCAGCCTCCGGGGGGAGGCTAGCGGCTACAATGAGCAGTTCTTC. It yields the protein CASSLRGEASGYNEQFF.